This T cell receptor beta chain was found in a study of T cells in Graves' hyperthyroidism and ophthalmopathy. As for the study in general: Prior to any treatment, at the point of initial diagnosis, peripheral blood was collected.

Pregnant or lactating patients were excluded, as were those with uncontrolled infection or other autoimmune disease. Each diagnosis was grounded in clinical symptoms, serum thyroxine and TRAb, thyroid ultrasound, and orbital computed tomography. Before ophthalmopathy appeared, progressors gave blood at initial hyperthyroidism diagnosis. The investigators amplified TCR beta CDR3 regions from RNA transcripts. HTBI primers were employed in a first-round RT-PCR of the TCR CDR3. One entry per CDR3 protein results from TCRdb running MiXCR on the multiplex PCR reads. The repertoire consists of over 200,000 distinct CDR3 sequences, with about 14% occurring once and the leading ten covering about an eighth. The CDR3 has 16 amino acids. J was trimmed by 2 bases and V by 0 bases; bases with no gene match: 2. Germline assignment: CDR1 MDHEN and CDR2 SYDVKM.

Sequences were obtained from blood. The rearrangement joins TRBV28 to TRBJ2-3; 10 bases agree with TRBD2. The TCR comes from a woman in her thirties or forties with Graves' hyperthyroidism that later progressed to Graves' ophthalmopathy. CDR3 sequence: CASSLCGLADTDTQYF. The CDR3, as DNA: TGTGCCAGCAGTTTATGCGGACTAGCGGACACAGATACGCAGTATTTT.